Below, 32 T cell receptor beta chains from the same sample are listed, as sequenced in a study of spatial heterogeneity in lung cancer. As for time point: sample taken at primary tumor resection. MiXCR, applied by TCRdb to the 5' RACE reads, yields one record per CDR3 protein. The table shows about 7,900 distinct CDR3 sequences, with about 4.2% occurring only once. The sample here was PBMCs, taken at surgery. These receptors were collected from a male donor with early-stage non-small cell lung cancer.

This clonotype is categorized as medium-sized. The V and J genes are TRBV28 and TRBJ2-3; D gene unclear. The V and J ends lost 5 bases and 10 bases respectively, with 19 bases between them. Looked up from germline, CDR1 is MDHEN and CDR2 is SYDVKM. The CDR3 loop spans 14 amino acids. The CDR3 DNA follows: TGTGCCAGCAGTCGGGCCTCCGATACCGATCCGCAGTATTTT. Translation gives CASSRASDTDPQYF.

This clonotype was seen repeatedly, ten times or more. J is TRBJ2-3 and V is TRBV3-1; D might be TRBD2 (5 bases). The germline V and J ends were trimmed by 0 bases and 5 bases, with 18 bases remaining between them. The CDR3 sequence is 17 residues long. Per the germline V gene, CDR1 is LGHDT and CDR2 is YNNKEL (reference sequence). Here the CDR3 DNA reads TGTGCCAGCAGCCAAGATCGCAGGACTCTTCGAGGAGATACGCAGTATTTT. As protein: CASSQDRRTLRGDTQYF.

This clonotype appeared many times. V and J are TRBV6-1 and TRBJ1-1; unclear D gene. The V and J ends lost 7 bases and 1 base respectively, with 10 bases between them. Germline V gives CDR1 MNHNS, CDR2 SASEGT. This CDR3 region has 13 residues. CDR3 in DNA: TGTGCCAGCACCCCGGACCCGAACACTGAAGCTTTCTTT. Translating gives CASTPDPNTEAFF.

The sample holds many counts of this clonotype. V and J are TRBV7-8 and TRBJ2-2; unclear D gene. Germline assignment: CDR1 SGHVS and CDR2 FQNEAQ. V gave up 3 bases and J gave up 0 bases, with 11 bases separating them. The CDR3 has 16 residues. The CDR3 bases are TGTGCCAGCAGCTTTAGCCCCTTTTCGAACACCGGGGAGCTGTTTTTT. This codes for CASSFSPFSNTGELFF.

At least ten counts were recorded for this clonotype. This chain joins TRBV6-2 or TRBV6-3 and TRBJ1-6, with D possibly being TRBD1 (5 bases). Trimming shortened V by 4 bases and J by 9 bases, and 10 bases separated the two germline ends. The germline V gene encodes CDR1 MNHEY and CDR2 SVGEGT. The CDR3 consists of 13 residues. The CDR3: CASSSGIGSPLHF. CDR3 coding DNA: TGTGCCAGCAGTTCAGGGATTGGTTCACCCCTCCACTTT.

This clonotype is medium-sized (0.01 to 0.1%). The chain combines TRBV7-9 with TRBJ2-4; TRBD2 is a possible D gene (6 bases). The V gene's germline CDR1 is SEHNR and CDR2 FQNEAQ (reference sequence). This CDR3 has 14 amino acids. The V end lost 1 base, the J end lost 8 bases, and 12 bases lay between the germline ends. The CDR3 reads CASSLVEGRDIQYF. CDR3 DNA sequence: TGTGCCAGCAGCTTAGTGGAGGGTAGGGACATTCAGTACTTC.

This clonotype was seen many times. The chain employs TRBV19 and TRBJ2-6, with D maybe TRBD1 (6 bases). Germline loops: CDR1 LNHDA, CDR2 SQIVND (reference sequence). The germline V and J ends were trimmed by 5 bases and 0 bases, with 8 bases remaining between them. The CDR3 covers 15 residues. This chain's CDR3 is CASSRRGSGANVLTF. The DNA of the CDR3 is TGTGCCAGTAGTCGCAGGGGCTCTGGGGCCAACGTCCTGACTTTC.

In the case of this clonotype: This may stem from a read error, because a much larger clone lies one nucleotide away. This chain uses TRBV6-2 or TRBV6-3 with TRBJ2-3; D remains ambiguous. CDR3 length: 15 residues. The germline V gene has CDR1 MNHEY and CDR2 SVGEGT. DNA for the CDR3: TGTGCCAGCGGTTACCGAAACGACTTCACAGATACGCAGTATTTT. This encodes CASGYRNDFTDTQYF.

This clonotype was picked up many times. The CDR3 region is CASSYPVDRRSGNTIYF. Written as DNA, the CDR3 is TGTGCCAGCAGTTACCCCGTGGACCGCCGCTCTGGAAACACCATATATTTT. V usage is TRBV27 and J usage is TRBJ1-3; D is unresolved. CDR3 size: 17 residues. Germline-derived CDR1 and CDR2 are MNHEY and SMNVEV (reference sequence). V was cut by 4 bases and J by 0 bases, with 16 bases left in between.

This clonotype was seen just once. The V gene is TRBV2, the J gene TRBJ2-2; 9 bases are a match to TRBD2. V lost 6 bases to trimming and J lost 0 bases; unmatched junction nucleotides: 14. Germline V gene lookup returns CDR1 SNHLY and CDR2 FYNNEI. The CDR3 runs to 19 residues. The CDR3 spells CASRLSLAGRIANTGELFF. The CDR3 region has the DNA TGTGCCAGCAGGCTGTCCCTAGCGGGGCGTATAGCGAACACCGGGGAGCTGTTTTTT.

This clonotype has a count of ten or more. The V call is TRBV3-1, the J call TRBJ1-5; 10 bases agree with TRBD1. This CDR3 is built from 14 residues. The V gene end was trimmed by 4 bases and the J gene end by 3 bases; junction bases not matched to a gene: 0. Germline V gene data show CDR1 as LGHDT and CDR2 as YNNKEL (reference sequence). The CDR3 region has the DNA TGTGCCAGCAGCCGACAGGGGGCCAATCAGCCCCAGCATTTT. Encoded protein: CASSRQGANQPQHF.

This clonotype was recorded at least ten times. This chain connects TRBV6-2 or TRBV6-3 to TRBJ2-1, with a possible D match to TRBD1 (6 bases). The CDR3 is 14 residues long. V shed 10 bases and J shed 0 bases, with 13 bases lying between them. Germline CDR1 is MNHEY and CDR2 is SVGEGT. The CDR3: CATQQGFSYNEQFF. The CDR3 nucleotides read TGTGCCACTCAACAGGGATTCTCCTACAATGAGCAGTTCTTC.

This clonotype was found many times. The chain carries TRBV6-4 and TRBJ2-6, with D possibly being TRBD2 (6 bases). Germline assignment: CDR1 MRHNA and CDR2 SNTAGT. CDR3 length: 17 amino acids. V was pared by 4 bases and J by 0 bases, with 13 bases between. The CDR3 loop is CASSVGGPRSGANVLTF. In DNA, the CDR3 is TGTGCCAGCAGTGTGGGGGGACCACGCTCTGGGGCCAACGTCCTGACTTTC.

The chain uses TRBV5-1 and TRBJ2-7, with unresolved D. Germline CDR1 is SGHRS and CDR2 is YFSETQ. The CDR3 runs 13 residues. V was clipped by 0 bases and J by 4 bases, with 8 bases between them. CDR3 loop: CASSLADEYEQYF. The CDR3 DNA is TGCGCCAGCAGCTTGGCCGATGAATACGAGCAGTACTTC.

The genes are TRBV3-1 and TRBJ2-1; D uncertain. Germline V gives CDR1 LGHDT, CDR2 YNNKEL (reference sequence). V was trimmed by 4 bases and J by 6 bases, leaving 7 bases between them. The CDR3 consists of 12 residues. The DNA of the CDR3 is TGTGCCAGCAGCCGAGCCTCCAATGAGCAGTTCTTC. It encodes CASSRASNEQFF.

As for this clonotype: This likely comes from a read error, as the CDR3 has no conserved phenylalanine or tryptophan at its end. This chain joins TRBV2 and TRBJ2-1; TRBD2 matches at 12 bases. CDR1 and CDR2 from the germline V gene are SNHLY and FYNNEI. CDR3 length: 15 amino acids. V was pared by 7 bases and J by 6 bases, with 7 bases of the junction left unmatched. CDR3 amino acids: CASTGLAGTINEQFS. As DNA, the CDR3 is TGTGCCAGCACCGGACTAGCGGGGACTATCAATGAGCAGTTCTCC.

The table lists this clonotype with many counts. This chain links TRBV4-2 with TRBJ1-6; D is unclear. Trimming removed 4 bases from V and 7 bases from J, with 8 bases in between. This CDR3 has 13 amino acids. Per the germline V gene, CDR1 is LGHNA and CDR2 is YNFKEQ. CDR3 DNA: TGTGCCAGCAGCCTATGGCGGAATTCACCCCTCCACTTT. Amino acids: CASSLWRNSPLHF.

This clonotype has ten or more counts. The chain uses TRBV20-1 and TRBJ2-5, with unresolved D. Germline assignment: CDR1 DFQATT and CDR2 SNEGSKA (reference sequence). Trimming stripped 2 bases from V and 5 bases from J, with 15 bases between. This CDR3 is built from 14 residues. The CDR3 reads CSARLANLRETQYF. CDR3 DNA: TGCAGTGCTAGACTGGCAAATCTTCGGGAGACCCAGTACTTC.

This clonotype was counted many times. This chain joins TRBV7-8 and TRBJ1-2, with 8 nucleotides matching TRBD1. This CDR3 is 13 amino acids long. Germline loops: CDR1 SGHVS, CDR2 FQNEAQ. The V gene end was trimmed by 3 bases and the J gene end by 7 bases; junction bases not matched to a gene: 4. CDR3 in amino acids: CASSLTGEGGYTF. The CDR3, as DNA: TGTGCCAGCAGCTTGACAGGGGAGGGTGGCTACACCTTC.

This clonotype was counted many times. The J gene is TRBJ1-1, the V gene TRBV11-2; D unresolved. Trimming cost V 7 bases and J 0 bases, with 3 bases left between them. This CDR3 spans 11 amino acids. Germline V gene lookup returns CDR1 SGHAT and CDR2 FQNNGV. The chain's CDR3 is CASTVNTEAFF. CDR3 coding DNA: TGTGCCAGCACAGTGAACACTGAAGCTTTCTTT.

The table lists this clonotype with many counts. This chain connects TRBV11-2 to TRBJ1-1; D is perhaps TRBD1 (6 bases). CDR1 and CDR2 (germline): SGHAT, FQNNGV. The CDR3 length is 15 residues. Trimming took off 4 bases at V and 5 bases at J, with 17 bases between the two ends. CDR3 in DNA: TGTGCCAGCAGCTGGGGACACAGGGCCAGGACTGAAGCTTTCTTT. Translation gives CASSWGHRARTEAFF.

This clonotype was counted only a few times. This sequence joins TRBV27 and TRBJ1-4; 8 nucleotides line up with TRBD1. Germline CDR1 MNHEY, CDR2 SMNVEV (reference sequence). This CDR3 is built from 14 residues. Trimming cost V 6 bases and J 8 bases; bases outside gene matches: 8. CDR3 amino acids: CASRPTGGREKLFF. In DNA, the CDR3 is TGTGCCAGCAGACCCACAGGGGGTCGGGAAAAACTGTTTTTT.

This clonotype was recorded many times. This rearrangement joins TRBV6-6 to TRBJ2-7, with 7 bases that match TRBD1. The CDR3 is made up of 14 amino acids. Germline assignment: CDR1 MNHNY and CDR2 SVGAGI (reference sequence). Trimming at V came to 5 bases and at J to 3 bases, leaving 7 bases not matched to a gene. As DNA, the CDR3 is TGTGCCAGCAGTAAAGACAGGGCACGCTACGAGCAGTACTTC. Translation gives CASSKDRARYEQYF.

This clonotype is termed medium-sized. The chain has TRBV29-1 and TRBJ2-1; weak D call: TRBD2 (7 bases). Germline values: CDR1 SQVTM, CDR2 ANQGSEA. The CDR3 sequence is 14 residues long. V was shortened by 3 bases and J by 5 bases, with 14 bases between the two germline ends. CDR3 in amino acids: CSVDARGPDNEQFF. The DNA for the CDR3 is TGCAGCGTTGACGCGCGGGGGCCCGACAATGAGCAGTTCTTC.

The V gene is TRBV19, the J gene TRBJ1-1, with 10 bases lining up with TRBD1. The CDR3 is 10 residues long. Germline-derived CDR1 and CDR2 are LNHDA and SQIVND (reference sequence). Germline trimming cut 9 bases from V and 11 bases from J; bases unmatched to any gene: 3. CDR3 coding DNA: TGTGCCAGGAGGGGACAGGGGGCTTTCTTT. Translated, it gives CARRGQGAFF.

This clonotype occurred many times. The rearrangement uses TRBV5-1 and TRBJ1-6; 10 nucleotides align to TRBD1. CDR1 and CDR2 from the germline V gene are SGHRS and YFSETQ. After removal of 2 bases from V and 9 bases from J, the junction contained 2 bases not matched to a gene. The CDR3 sequence is 14 residues long. The CDR3 DNA follows: TGCGCCAGCAGCTTCGGGACAGGGGTTTCACCCCTCCACTTT. It encodes CASSFGTGVSPLHF.

This clonotype was observed many times. This sequence joins TRBV27 and TRBJ1-6; D is possibly TRBD1 (5 bases). The V gene lost 6 bases and the J gene lost 9 bases, with 15 bases spanning the gap. Germline assignment: CDR1 MNHEY and CDR2 SMNVEV (reference sequence). This CDR3 has 14 amino acids. CDR3 sequence: CASSRDPRVSPLHF. The CDR3 DNA reads TGTGCCAGCAGCCGGGACCCCAGGGTTTCACCCCTCCACTTT.

Many counts were recorded for this clonotype. The chain employs TRBV12-3 or TRBV12-4 and TRBJ2-1, with 12 bases identical to TRBD2. Trimming cost V 8 bases and J 5 bases; bases outside gene matches: 1. CDR3 length equals 13 residues. Here the CDR3 reads CASGLAGNNEQFF. CDR3 bases: TGTGCCAGCGGACTAGCGGGGAACAATGAGCAGTTCTTC.

In its sample, this clonotype was seen many times. The chain couples TRBV6-5 to TRBJ2-6; possibly TRBD1 or TRBD2 for D (5 bases each). V was pared by 6 bases and J by 1 base, with 10 bases between. Germline V lookup: CDR1 MNHEY, CDR2 SVGAGI. This CDR3 spans 15 amino acids. Here the CDR3 DNA reads TGTGCCAGCAGCCGTGGGGGATCTGGGGCCAACGTCCTGACTTTC. Its translation is CASSRGGSGANVLTF.

In nucleotides, the CDR3 is TGTGCCAGCAGTGAAGAGGGCTGGGACAGGGATGAAAAACTGTTTTTT. Amino acid sequence: CASSEEGWDRDEKLFF. This chain links TRBV6-1 with TRBJ1-4; 9 bases map to TRBD1. CDR3 length equals 16 residues. With 1 base clipped from V and 6 bases from J, the junction kept 6 bases outside the gene matches. The V gene's germline CDR1 is MNHNS and CDR2 SASEGT.

This clonotype was detected ten times or more. V usage is TRBV5-5 and J usage is TRBJ1-1; TRBD1 aligns across 10 bases. Germline CDR1 and CDR2: SGHKS and YYEKEE (reference sequence). V shed 0 bases and J 0 bases; nucleotides not matched to a gene: 2. The CDR3 contains 16 residues. CDR3 protein: CASSLGTGGMNTEAFF. DNA for the CDR3: TGTGCCAGCAGCTTGGGGACAGGGGGAATGAACACTGAAGCTTTCTTT.

The table lists this clonotype with many counts. This chain links TRBV5-1 with TRBJ2-5, with D unresolved. V was pared by 4 bases and J by 0 bases, with 10 bases between. Germline V gene data show CDR1 as SGHRS and CDR2 as YFSETQ. This CDR3 comprises 14 residues. CDR3 in amino acids: CASSTGRYQETQYF. CDR3 nucleotides: TGCGCCAGCAGCACCGGACGGTACCAAGAGACCCAGTACTTC.